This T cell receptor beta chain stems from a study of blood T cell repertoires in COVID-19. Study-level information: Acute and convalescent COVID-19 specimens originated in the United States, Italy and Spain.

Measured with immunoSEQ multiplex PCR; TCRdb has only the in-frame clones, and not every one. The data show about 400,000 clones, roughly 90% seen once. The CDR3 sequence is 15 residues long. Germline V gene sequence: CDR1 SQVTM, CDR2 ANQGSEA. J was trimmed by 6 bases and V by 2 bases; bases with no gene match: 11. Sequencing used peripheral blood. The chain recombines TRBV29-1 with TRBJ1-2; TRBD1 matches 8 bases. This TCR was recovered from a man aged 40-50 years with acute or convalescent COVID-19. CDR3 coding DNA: TGCAGCGTTGAACCCGGACAGGGAAAGGGTAATGGCTACACCTTC. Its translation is CSVEPGQGKGNGYTF. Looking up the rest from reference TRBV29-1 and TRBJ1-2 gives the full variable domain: SAVISQKPSRDICQRGTSLTIQCQVDSQVTMMFWYRQQPGQSLTLIATANQGSEATYESGFVIDKFPISRPNLTFSTLTVSNMSPEDSSIYLCSVEPGQGKGNGYTFGSGTRLTVV.